This is a list of T cell receptor beta chains from one sample in a study of tumor-infiltrating lymphocytes in primary liver carcinoma. One entry per CDR3 protein, called by TCRdb with MiXCR from the multiplex PCR reads. The sample holds approximately 45,000 distinct CDR3 sequences, 75% seen once. The sequenced sample was tumor-adjacent normal liver tissue. These receptors all stem from a woman aged 25 to 39 with primary liver carcinoma and hepatitis B virus infection. The CDR3 runs from the conserved cysteine through the conserved F or W. The D gene is left open where the match is weak.

TRBV11-3	.	TRBJ2-3	CTSSLGFGAEAGGADTQYF
TRBV7-8	TRBD1	TRBJ2-5	CVSSFRTGTRGTQYF
TRBV30	TRBD2	TRBJ2-3	CACHPSGGSTDTQYF
TRBV29-1	.	.	CSVKRDDTDTQHF
TRBV6-1	TRBD2	TRBJ2-7	CASRQVREAYGQYF
TRBV6-2/TRBV6-3	TRBD2	TRBJ2-2	CASKTGLGATGELFF
TRBV7-8	TRBD2	TRBJ2-1	CASSLYGLALSEQFF
TRBV6-2/TRBV6-3	.	TRBJ2-2	CASSYSRPEELFF
TRBV28	.	TRBJ2-3	CASSYTLRQTTDTQYF
TRBV12-3/TRBV12-4	TRBD2	TRBJ2-7	CASRCGTRGSYEQYF
TRBV6-5	.	TRBJ2-3	CASSPRPSDTQYF
TRBV12-3/TRBV12-4	.	TRBJ2-5	CGSTYPGSEETQYF
TRBV7-8	.	TRBJ2-7	CASKTKEASYEQYF
TRBV28	.	TRBJ2-1	CASSLDSGIGPTGQFF
TRBV28	.	TRBJ2-1	CSSSSPLGTSSYNEQFF
TRBV6-1	.	TRBJ1-5	CTSSDRTGLVQPQHF
TRBV11-2	TRBD1	TRBJ1-2	CASRLRGRGDYDYTF
TRBV4-2	TRBD2	TRBJ2-1	CSSSHHIAGGSRGGQFF
TRBV18	.	TRBJ2-5	CANSPLISPGETQYF
TRBV20-1	TRBD2	TRBJ2-1	CSAPSGGVDYNEQFF
TRBV2	.	TRBJ2-1	CAGLASSYNELFF
TRBV29-1	TRBD1	TRBJ1-5	CSMGQGSQPRHF
TRBV5-1	TRBD1	TRBJ2-7	CASSPEGSPRGRHEQYF
TRBV11-2	.	TRBJ2-3	CASSLTASTDTQYF
TRBV12-3/TRBV12-4	.	TRBJ1-5	CASSPWGGGNQPQHF
TRBV10-3	TRBD2	TRBJ2-5	CAVGLAVQETQYF
TRBV20-1	.	TRBJ2-2	CSARVLLNTGELFF
TRBV12-3/TRBV12-4	.	TRBJ2-5	CASITYPGSEETHYF
TRBV20-1	TRBD2	TRBJ2-7	CSTEPGTSGSYEQYF
TRBV12-3/TRBV12-4	TRBD1	TRBJ2-3	CASSFSTGLGTDRQYF
TRBV6-2/TRBV6-3	.	TRBJ2-7	CASSPSEAYEQYF
TRBV6-1	TRBD2	TRBJ2-3	CASSESGSEDTQYF
TRBV5-4	.	TRBJ2-2	CAMSLLYGTNTGELSF
TRBV13	.	TRBJ2-5	CASSFSAGERGQGTQYF
TRBV20-1	.	TRBJ2-7	CGANEDREQYF
TRBV11-2	TRBD1	TRBJ2-2	CASSSQGAQDTGELFF
TRBV6-2/TRBV6-3	.	TRBJ2-3	CASTLKGIQYF
TRBV6-6	.	TRBJ1-1	CAGSFRHGVGPTEAFF
TRBV6-2/TRBV6-3	.	TRBJ2-7	CASTSVRRGPYEQYF
TRBV7-8	.	TRBJ2-7	CASNSLSAPYEQYF
TRBV5-1	TRBD1	TRBJ2-7	CASSPEGSHRGRHEQYF
TRBV6-5	TRBD2	TRBJ2-3	CANKVAGSTDTQYF
TRBV12-3/TRBV12-4	TRBD2	TRBJ2-1	CANSLGLVGAEQFF
TRBV6-5	TRBD2	TRBJ2-7	CDSRDSGSSSSYEQYF
TRBV28	.	TRBJ2-2	CASSSVGLNTGELFF
TRBV29-1	.	TRBJ1-2	CSALLGSGYVYTF
TRBV28	TRBD2	TRBJ2-1	CASIDGLAGLDEQFF
TRBV5-6	.	TRBJ2-7	CASSQGGNGVGAARSYEQYF
TRBV6-1	.	TRBJ2-4	CASSEAEGQQNIQYF